This TCR beta chain was identified in a study of cytomegalovirus exposure and HLA in healthy donors. Study details: The same platform was used for the 110 or so validation repertoires as for the 650 to 700 first-cohort repertoires, as reported in a later analysis.

As concerns this clone: Its antigen is unknown.

V was clipped by 5 bases and J by 3 bases; unmatched bases: 4. CDR3 length equals 13 residues. CDR1 and CDR2 (germline): SQVTM, ANQGSEA. Study results and caveats: The study flagged some 170 TCR beta chains as cytomegalovirus-associated. According to a subsequent analysis, TCR clusters identified in the first cohort showed a tendency to co-occur across the 100 to 150 validation repertoires. Cytomegalovirus status, reportedly, was diagnosed with high specificity and sensitivity by the classifier.

Using immunoSEQ multiplex PCR, the repertoire was profiled, and TCRdb retains in-frame clones only, with some absent. This sample has about 71,000 clones, with approximately 94% found just once. The material sequenced was PBMCs. The origin of this receptor is a woman aged 18-29 years in good health and CMV-seronegative. This sequence joins TRBV29-1 and TRBJ2-7; the match to TRBD1 covers 10 bases. This CDR3 reads CSVKDRGFYEQYF. CDR3 DNA sequence: TGCAGCGTTAAGGACAGGGGGTTCTACGAGCAGTACTTC.